The source of this T cell receptor (beta chain) is a study of cytomegalovirus exposure and HLA in healthy donors. The PCR had 60 Vbeta and 13 Jbeta primers. Profiled with immunoSEQ multiplex PCR; TCRdb holds only in-frame clones, not every one. The sample yields 150,000 to 200,000 clones, 75% to 85% seen once. Nominally healthy donors provided the samples, though records likely missed some immune exposures. The CDR3 sequence is 17 residues long. V was clipped by 2 bases and J by 0 bases, with 16 bases between them. Germline V CDR1 and CDR2: GTSNPN, SVGIG (reference sequence). This clone was seen only a few times. Its antigen is unknown. Study-wide findings and caveats: In a later analysis, the majority of CMV-associated beta chains seemingly showed HLA restriction. As was reported, the HLA-A and HLA-B alleles of most subjects were accurately predicted from TCR beta sequences. A later analysis by the authors found several of the most significant clusters apparently linked to common viral pathogens.

Sequenced material: PBMCs. The rearrangement joins TRBV30 to TRBJ1-4; a possible D gene is TRBD1 (5 bases). This clonotype originated in a woman between 50 and 59 years old in good health and CMV-seropositive. The chain's CDR3 is CAWSPGTRRATNEKLFF. CDR3 DNA sequence: TGTGCCTGGAGTCCCGGGACTCGAAGGGCAACTAATGAAAAACTGTTTTTT.